This T cell receptor (beta chain) emerged from a study of blood T cell repertoires in COVID-19. Study in general: Spain, Italy and the United States supplied samples that represented acute and convalescent COVID-19. PBMCs, B-cell-depleted T cells, or T cells provided the cDNA or gDNA that made up the material.

V was cut by 4 bases and J by 4 bases, with 10 bases left in between. The CDR3 totals 13 residues. The germline gives CDR1 LGHNA, CDR2 YNFKEQ. One Seattle source followed patients from active infection through their disease course. Original methodology: Reference gene primer amplification gave estimated nucleated cell counts. Produced via immunoSEQ multiplex PCR; TCRdb's table is partial and in-frame only. V and J calls and clone size are those listed in that table; D and trimming were worked out from the DNA. The sample has around 210,000 clones, about 82% seen once. The receptor was isolated from a man over 45 with COVID-19, enrolled during active disease. Material for sequencing was peripheral blood. This chain joins TRBV4-2 and TRBJ1-1, with a tentative D call TRBD1 (5 bases). The CDR3 sequence: CASSRNQGTEAFF. The DNA of the CDR3 is TGTGCCAGCAGCCGAAATCAGGGCACTGAAGCTTTCTTT.